The 24 T cell receptor beta chains listed next were all sequenced from one sample in a study of response to subunit inactivated influenza vaccine (dated by TCRdb to 2017 to 2018). The time point label for this specimen denotes: 45 to 50 days after influenza vaccine administration. Libraries were built with RT-PCR. TCRdb names Illumina HiSeq 2500 as the instrument used. The public reads were run again by TCRdb, first through fastp at Q25 and then through MiXCR, and only productive beta chains were kept. Records with the same CDR3 protein are collapsed into one entry carrying the most frequent genes and DNA. The sample table records roughly 460,000 distinct CDR3 sequences; approximately 11% of these occur just once. The ten most abundant clones make up 9.5% to 15% of the sample. The specimen was PBMCs from blood, collected roughly 45 days after vaccination. The receptor source for this set is a man aged 50 or older who received an inactivated influenza vaccine. Donor details come from another sample of the same person, matched by shared clones.

The rearrangement joins TRBV20-1 to TRBJ2-7; D remains ambiguous. This CDR3 contains 15 residues. V was shortened by 1 base and J by 3 bases, with 16 bases between the two germline ends. Germline V CDR1 and CDR2: DFQATT, SNEGSKA (reference sequence). CDR3 nucleotides: TGCAGTGCTAGAGCGTCTATTTTGGACCACTACGAGCAGTACTTC. It specifies CSARASILDHYEQYF.

This clonotype was observed a handful of times. V gene TRBV11-3 combines with J gene TRBJ2-1, with 10 bases matching TRBD2. This CDR3 has 15 residues. V lost 5 bases to trimming and J lost 2 bases; unmatched junction nucleotides: 3. CDR1 is SGHNT, CDR2 YENEEA, per germline. CDR3 residues: CASSVAGGAYNEQFF. The CDR3 bases are TGTGCCAGCAGCGTAGCGGGAGGTGCCTACAATGAGCAGTTCTTC.

This clonotype was detected many times. The genes are TRBV10-3 and TRBJ2-1, with D unclear. The germline V gene has CDR1 ENHRY and CDR2 SYGVKD. Trimming pared 0 bases from V and 6 bases from J, leaving 12 bases between. This CDR3 region has 15 residues. The CDR3 DNA reads as TGTGCCATCAGTGAGTCCGGAGACGGATCCAATGAGCAGTTCTTC. Its protein product is CAISESGDGSNEQFF.

This clonotype was counted many times. The chain recombines TRBV5-1 with TRBJ2-1; no definite D call. Germline values: CDR1 SGHRS, CDR2 YFSETQ. The CDR3 runs to 16 residues. Trimming left V 1 base short and J 4 bases short, with 15 bases between. The CDR3 bases are TGCGCCAGCAGCTTGTTCAGCCTAGGGTTATACAATGAGCAGTTCTTC. This sequence encodes CASSLFSLGLYNEQFF.

This sequence joins TRBV11-2 and TRBJ2-1, with 10 bases identical to TRBD2. In germline, CDR1 is SGHAT, CDR2 FQNNGV. With 3 bases clipped from V and 8 bases from J, the junction kept 7 bases outside the gene matches. The CDR3 loop spans 15 amino acids. CDR3 region: CASSFFQRGGDEQFF. In DNA, the CDR3 is TGTGCCAGCAGCTTCTTTCAGCGGGGGGGCGATGAGCAGTTCTTC.

This clonotype showed up many times. The genes are TRBV12-3 or TRBV12-4 and TRBJ2-7, with D hard to call. V was pared by 6 bases and J by 2 bases, with 11 bases between. This CDR3 has 13 residues. The CDR3 reads CASRPGAAYEQYF. CDR3 in DNA: TGTGCCAGCAGGCCCGGTGCAGCCTACGAGCAGTACTTC.

The table lists this clonotype with a few counts. The chain recombines TRBV28 with TRBJ1-3; no firm D call. Germline values: CDR1 MDHEN, CDR2 SYDVKM. The CDR3 consists of 17 residues. V shed 7 bases and J shed 0 bases, with 19 bases lying between them. The CDR3: CASNHGLTGVSGNTIYF. CDR3 coding DNA: TGTGCCAGCAATCATGGTCTGACCGGGGTCTCTGGAAACACCATATATTTT.

This rearrangement joins TRBV5-1 to TRBJ2-7; 7 bases are shared with TRBD1. V lost 0 bases, J lost 5 bases, and 5 bases stayed unmatched. The CDR3 runs 14 residues. Per the germline V gene, CDR1 is SGHRS and CDR2 is YFSETQ. The CDR3: CASSLARQGHEQYF. The CDR3 DNA is TGCGCCAGCAGCTTGGCCCGACAGGGCCACGAGCAGTACTTC. Supplemented by reference TRBV5-1 and TRBJ2-7, the full variable domain reads KAGVTQTPRYLIKTRGQQVTLSCSPISGHRSVSWYQQTPGQGLQFLFEYFSETQRNKGNFPGRFSGRQFSNSRSEMNVSTLELGDSALYLCASSLARQGHEQYFGPGTRLTVT.

This rearrangement joins TRBV6-1 to TRBJ2-5; D might be TRBD2 (6 bases). Germline loops: CDR1 MNHNS, CDR2 SASEGT. The V and J ends lost 5 bases and 5 bases respectively, with 18 bases between them. The CDR3 length is 15 residues. As DNA, the CDR3 is TGTGCCAGCAGTCTCCTGATGAGCGGGCCGGAGACCCAGTACTTC. The encoded protein is CASSLLMSGPETQYF.

This clonotype was found a few times. The chain is built from TRBV5-5 and TRBJ2-3, with 10 nucleotides matching TRBD2. This CDR3 is built from 16 residues. In germline, CDR1 is SGHKS, CDR2 YYEKEE (reference sequence). V was clipped by 5 bases and J by 2 bases; unmatched bases: 8. This CDR3 reads CASSLAGVSATDTQYF. The CDR3 DNA sequence: TGTGCCAGCAGTCTAGCGGGGGTCTCTGCCACAGATACGCAGTATTTT.

This clonotype was observed at least ten times. The chain has TRBV11-2 and TRBJ1-3; D is possibly TRBD1 (6 bases). This CDR3 is 14 amino acids long. The germline gives CDR1 SGHAT, CDR2 FQNNGV. The V gene lost 5 bases and the J gene lost 8 bases, with 16 bases spanning the gap. The CDR3 DNA sequence: TGTGCCAGCAGCGCGCAGGGGACGGTGGACACCATATATTTT. It encodes CASSAQGTVDTIYF.

This clonotype was observed at least ten times. The gene calls are TRBV12-3 or TRBV12-4 and TRBJ2-1, with 13 bases that match TRBD2. With V trimmed by 5 bases and J by 4 bases, 5 bases remained unmatched. The CDR3 is made up of 16 amino acids. CDR3 in amino acids: CASSPPGLAGYNEQFF. DNA for the CDR3: TGTGCCAGCAGTCCCCCGGGACTAGCGGGGTACAATGAGCAGTTCTTC.

There are a few counts of this clonotype. The chain joins TRBV11-1 to TRBJ2-4; D call uncertain. V shed 0 bases and J shed 1 base, with 31 bases lying between them. Germline V CDR1 and CDR2: SGHAT, FQDESV (reference sequence). The CDR3 sequence is 23 residues long. CDR3 in amino acids: CASSLAPIIVGPSPPMAKNIQYF. The CDR3 nucleotides read TGTGCCAGCAGCTTAGCACCAATTATTGTCGGGCCGTCTCCACCTATGGCCAAAAACATTCAGTACTTC.

This clonotype was observed at least ten times. The chain uses TRBV20-1 and TRBJ2-3; D not certain. Germline loops: CDR1 DFQATT, CDR2 SNEGSKA (reference sequence). The CDR3 consists of 13 residues. Trimming cost V 6 bases and J 3 bases, with 13 bases left between them. CDR3 sequence: CSAGPYKTDTQYF. As DNA, the CDR3 is TGCAGTGCGGGTCCTTACAAGACAGATACGCAGTATTTT.

This clonotype was recorded many times. The V call is TRBV5-4, the J call TRBJ1-2; D gene ambiguous. Between the trimmed V and J ends, which lost 2 bases and 7 bases, there was a span of 18 bases. The CDR3 runs 15 residues. CDR1 and CDR2 from the germline V gene are SGHNT and YYREEE (reference sequence). The CDR3 is CASSFQGRPDAGYTF. The CDR3 coding sequence is TGTGCCAGCAGCTTTCAAGGCAGGCCAGACGCTGGCTACACCTTC.

This chain joins TRBV24-1 and TRBJ2-3; 9 bases map to TRBD2. V trimming: 7 bases; J trimming: 1 base; junction bases outside the gene matches: 2. Germline V gene sequence: CDR1 KGHDR, CDR2 SFDVKD. The CDR3 is 14 residues long. CDR3 sequence (DNA): TGTGCCACCAGGACTAGCGGACGCACAGATACGCAGTATTTT. It yields the protein CATRTSGRTDTQYF.

The V gene is TRBV28, the J gene TRBJ2-7; TRBD1 matches 7 bases. The germline V gene encodes CDR1 MDHEN and CDR2 SYDVKM. J was trimmed by 4 bases and V by 4 bases; bases with no gene match: 13. The CDR3 runs to 16 residues. The CDR3 loop is CASSSTTRGKRYEQYF. The CDR3 DNA sequence: TGTGCCAGCAGTTCGACGACCAGGGGGAAGAGATACGAGCAGTACTTC.

This clonotype occurred many times. This sequence joins TRBV6-5 and TRBJ2-5, with 9 bases aligning to TRBD2. Germline loops: CDR1 MNHEY, CDR2 SVGAGI. With V trimmed by 0 bases and J by 2 bases, 1 base remained unmatched. The CDR3 runs 15 residues. CDR3 nucleotides: TGTGCCAGCAGTTACTCTAGCGGGGGACAAGAGACCCAGTACTTC. Translation gives CASSYSSGGQETQYF.

The chain carries TRBV7-2 and TRBJ1-5, with D unclear. Germline V gene data show CDR1 as SGHTA and CDR2 as FQGNSA. The CDR3 has 15 residues. The V and J ends lost 3 bases and 1 base respectively, with 10 bases between them. The CDR3 nucleotides are TGTGCCAGCAGCTTGGGGTCTTGGAGCAATCAGCCCCAGCATTTT. It encodes CASSLGSWSNQPQHF.

This clonotype was counted ten times or more. DNA of the CDR3: TGTGCCAGCAGTTTAAGGAGGGGGCTGGAGACCCAGTACTTC. It encodes CASSLRRGLETQYF. This chain links TRBV12-3 or TRBV12-4 with TRBJ2-5, with D maybe TRBD1 (7 bases). CDR3 size: 14 residues. Trimming pared 2 bases from V and 5 bases from J, leaving 12 bases between.

The sample holds a few counts of this clonotype. This sequence joins TRBV7-3 and TRBJ2-3, with 7 positions matching TRBD2. The CDR3 totals 19 residues. CDR1 SGHTA and CDR2 FQGTGA come from the germline V gene. The V segment lost 7 bases and the J segment 2 bases; nucleotides outside the gene matches: 21. In DNA form, the CDR3 reads TGTGCCAGCACCCCTTGGGCGGGAGTGGGGGAATTATACACAGATACGCAGTATTTT. Protein: CASTPWAGVGELYTDTQYF.

This clonotype was found many times. The rearrangement links TRBV12-3 or TRBV12-4 to TRBJ2-5; TRBD1 is a possible D gene (6 bases). This CDR3 region has 13 residues. V was shortened by 9 bases and J by 4 bases, with 15 bases between the two germline ends. For the CDR3, the DNA is TGTGCCAGTACAGGGTACCCCCCAGAGACCCAGTACTTC. Translation gives CASTGYPPETQYF.

This clonotype was found a few times. The CDR3 loop reads CSASDPGLPSNEQYF. The CDR3 DNA reads as TGCAGTGCTAGTGATCCGGGACTTCCAAGTAACGAGCAGTACTTC. J is TRBJ2-7 and V is TRBV20-1, with D possibly being TRBD2 (6 bases). This CDR3 contains 15 residues. With 3 bases removed from V and 5 bases from J, the gap between germline ends came to 20 bases. Germline CDR1 is DFQATT and CDR2 is SNEGSKA (reference sequence).

This clonotype was seen at least ten times. The chain has TRBV20-1 and TRBJ1-2, with D tentatively TRBD1 (5 bases). This CDR3 contains 14 residues. Germline-derived CDR1 and CDR2 are DFQATT and SNEGSKA (reference sequence). V lost 6 bases, J lost 2 bases, and 16 bases lay in between. CDR3 in DNA: TGCAGTGCCGGGGGAGGGGCGGAAAACTATGGCTACACCTTC. Its translation: CSAGGGAENYGYTF.